This T cell receptor beta chain came from a study of pediatric ulcerative colitis. Study observations and caveats: No controls had the two rectal clonotypes shared by ulcerative colitis patients. Blood-rectal clonal overlap within each person was significantly higher in ulcerative colitis patients than controls.

Trimming removed 2 bases at V and 1 base at J, with 5 bases between. This CDR3 spans 13 amino acids. Germline CDR1 LNHDA, CDR2 SQIVND (reference sequence). Profiling relied on immunoSEQ multiplex PCR, and the TCRdb table lists in-frame clones only, not all of them. The sample shows some 37,000 clones, around four fifths of them seen only once. On this clone itself: Its specificity is not known.

The rectum was sampled with one to two pinch biopsies at colonoscopy. The sequence was collected from a boy younger than 18 with moderate ulcerative colitis. What was sequenced was gut tissue. V gene TRBV19 combines with J gene TRBJ1-1; D not resolved. The CDR3 coding sequence is TGTGCCAGTAGTATAACGTGGAACACTGAAGCTTTCTTT. Translated, it gives CASSITWNTEAFF.